These 32 T cell receptor beta chains originate from one sample sequenced in a study of blood T cell repertoires in COVID-19. Assay: immunoSEQ multiplex PCR; the TCRdb copy retains only in-frame clones and omits some. The sample gives nearly 90,000 clones, 72% of which show up once; approximately 15% is in the top ten. Sequenced material: peripheral blood. These receptor sequences come from a woman older than 75 with acute or convalescent COVID-19.

The chain uses TRBV5-1 and TRBJ1-3; TRBD1 might be the D (6 bases). Germline V CDR1 and CDR2: SGHRS, YFSETQ. The V gene lost 0 bases and the J gene lost 4 bases, with 11 bases spanning the gap. The CDR3 has 15 residues. In nucleotides, the CDR3 is TGCGCCAGCAGCTTGGACCAGGGGTGGGGAAACACCATATATTTT. Residues: CASSLDQGWGNTIYF.

The J gene is TRBJ1-2, the V gene TRBV18; D remains unclear. With 5 bases removed from V and 2 bases from J, the gap between germline ends came to 18 bases. This CDR3 has 16 residues. Germline CDR1 is KGHSH and CDR2 is LQKENI. This CDR3 reads CASSSNSGRKNYGYTF. The CDR3 DNA reads TGTGCCAGCTCATCCAACAGTGGGCGCAAGAACTATGGCTACACCTTC. The full variable domain, in which reference TRBV18 and TRBJ1-2 provide the parts outside the CDR3, is NAGVMQNPRHLVRRRGQEARLRCSPMKGHSHVYWYRQLPEEGLKFMVYLQKENIIDESGMPKERFSAEFPKEGPSILRIQQVVRGDSAAYFCASSSNSGRKNYGYTFGSGTRLTVV.

The chain joins TRBV5-8 to TRBJ1-3, with D tentatively TRBD1 (6 bases). The CDR3 is 15 residues long. In germline, CDR1 is SGHTS, CDR2 YDEGEE. Trimming stripped 4 bases from V and 2 bases from J, with 13 bases between. The CDR3 sequence: CASSEGQSPGNTIYF. DNA of the CDR3: TGTGCCAGCAGCGAAGGACAGTCCCCTGGAAACACCATATATTTT.

The table lists this clone with a few counts. The rearrangement links TRBV28 to TRBJ1-4; possibly TRBD1 for D (6 bases). Germline CDR1 and CDR2: MDHEN and SYDVKM. This CDR3 is 14 amino acids long. Trimming shortened V by 3 bases and J by 6 bases, and 11 bases separated the two germline ends. The CDR3 here is CASSLTGYYEKLFF. CDR3 in DNA: TGTGCCAGCAGTTTGACAGGATACTATGAAAAACTGTTTTTT.

The chain couples TRBV6-5 to TRBJ2-7, with D maybe TRBD1 (5 bases). Germline-derived CDR1 and CDR2 are MNHEY and SVGAGI. V lost 7 bases and J 1 base, leaving 11 bases between the germline ends. The CDR3 consists of 13 residues. The DNA of the CDR3 is TGTGCCAGCACAACAGGCGATTCCTACGAGCAGTACTTC. The encoded protein is CASTTGDSYEQYF.

CDR3 DNA: TGTGCCAGCAGCGTAGGCGGGACAGGAACCTACGAGCAGTACTTC. Translation: CASSVGGTGTYEQYF. V and J are TRBV9 and TRBJ2-7; 8 nucleotides agree with TRBD1. This CDR3 has 15 residues. V was pared by 0 bases and J by 2 bases, with 4 bases of the junction left unmatched. Germline values: CDR1 SGDLS, CDR2 YYNGEE.

The chain couples TRBV5-1 to TRBJ1-1; D gene unclear. V was pared by 1 base and J by 0 bases, with 7 bases between. The CDR3 totals 14 residues. CDR1 is SGHRS, CDR2 YFSETQ, per germline. The CDR3 DNA follows: TGCGCCAGCAGCTTGTCCCGTCTGAACACTGAAGCTTTCTTT. Amino acid sequence: CASSLSRLNTEAFF.

V gene TRBV2 combines with J gene TRBJ1-2, with D maybe TRBD1 (6 bases). V was pared by 6 bases and J by 4 bases, with 18 bases between. Germline V gene lookup returns CDR1 SNHLY and CDR2 FYNNEI. The CDR3 is 15 residues long. CDR3 DNA sequence: TGTGCCAGCAGAAAAGGGGATTCAGGGGTCTATGGCTACACCTTC. It codes for CASRKGDSGVYGYTF.

The chain couples TRBV15 to TRBJ1-6; D gene ambiguous. There are 14 residues in the CDR3. Between the trimmed V and J ends, which lost 0 bases and 7 bases, there was a span of 7 bases. Germline CDR1 reads LNHNV; CDR2 reads YYDKDF (reference sequence). The CDR3 sequence: CATSRDGGNSPLHF. As DNA, the CDR3 is TGTGCCACCAGCAGAGATGGAGGAAATTCACCCCTCCACTTT.

For the CDR3, the DNA is TGTGCCAGCAGCCGGGGAACGGGCACAGATACGCAGTATTTT. Translated: CASSRGTGTDTQYF. The chain combines TRBV7-2 with TRBJ2-3; a possible D gene is TRBD2 (5 bases). CDR3 length: 14 amino acids. V was pared by 5 bases and J by 1 base, with 10 bases between. Per germline, CDR1 SGHTA and CDR2 FQGNSA.

This clone was seen just once. This rearrangement joins TRBV5-4 to TRBJ2-7; 9 bases map to TRBD1. Germline V gives CDR1 SGHNT, CDR2 YYREEE (reference sequence). V was pared by 2 bases and J by 3 bases, with 12 bases of the junction left unmatched. The CDR3 contains 17 residues. The DNA for the CDR3 is TGTGCCAGCAGCTTAGGAAACAGACCGGGACAGGGCTACGAGCAGTACTTC. Protein sequence: CASSLGNRPGQGYEQYF.

This clone appeared many times. The CDR3 sequence is CASTDIAGSSSYNEQFF. The CDR3 coding sequence is TGTGCCAGCACCGACATAGCGGGGTCGAGCTCCTACAATGAGCAGTTCTTC. V gene TRBV3-1 (or the pseudogene TRBV3-2) combines with J gene TRBJ2-1; 8 nucleotides agree with TRBD2. V dropped 7 bases and J dropped 0; count of bases not matched to a gene: 11. Germline V gives CDR1 LGHDT, CDR2 YNNKEL (reference sequence). The CDR3 is made up of 17 amino acids.

J is TRBJ1-3 and V is TRBV7-6, with 7 bases fitting TRBD1. The CDR3 is made up of 16 amino acids. The germline V gene has CDR1 SGHVS and CDR2 FNYEAQ. The V and J ends lost 5 bases and 0 bases, in that order; junction bases with no gene match: 7. DNA for the CDR3: TGTGCCAGCAGCCCCGAGGGGGCCCACTCTGGAAACACCATATATTTT. Its protein product is CASSPEGAHSGNTIYF. Full variable domain (remainder filled in from reference TRBV7-6 and TRBJ1-3): GAGVSQSPRYKVTKRGQDVALRCDPISGHVSLYWYRQALGQGPEFLTYFNYEAQQDKSGLPNDRFSAERPEGSISTLTIQRTEQRDSAMYRCASSPEGAHSGNTIYFGEGSWLTVV.

The rearrangement joins TRBV28 to TRBJ2-1; D gene uncertain. V was cut by 3 bases and J by 10 bases, with 13 bases left in between. Germline CDR1 reads MDHEN; CDR2 reads SYDVKM. The CDR3 sequence is 13 residues long. The CDR3 DNA follows: TGTGCCAGCAGTTTGGGCCCCTTCGGAGAGCAGTTCTTC. It codes for CASSLGPFGEQFF.

The gene calls are TRBV4-3 and TRBJ2-7; TRBD1 aligns across 10 bases. V trimming: 3 bases; J trimming: 3 bases; junction bases outside the gene matches: 2. Germline V lookup: CDR1 LGHNA, CDR2 YSLEER. The CDR3 is made up of 14 amino acids. CDR3 sequence reads: CASSQDRGGYEQYF. The CDR3 nucleotides are TGCGCCAGCAGCCAGGACAGGGGGGGCTACGAGCAGTACTTC.

The V gene is TRBV2, the J gene TRBJ1-1; 7 bases agree with TRBD1. This CDR3 is 13 amino acids long. V lost 7 bases, J lost 3 bases, and 5 bases stayed unmatched. Germline lookup yields CDR1 SNHLY and CDR2 FYNNEI. As DNA, the CDR3 is TGTGCCAGCAATACAGGGGCAGACACTGAAGCTTTCTTT. Translation: CASNTGADTEAFF.

V and J are TRBV6-5 and TRBJ1-2; 9 bases line up with TRBD1. The CDR3 length is 16 residues. J was trimmed by 2 bases and V by 0 bases; bases with no gene match: 4. The germline gives CDR1 MNHEY, CDR2 SVGAGI. CDR3 bases: TGTGCCAGCAGTTACTCGTCCGGACAGGGGAACTATGGCTACACCTTC. It translates to CASSYSSGQGNYGYTF.

V usage is TRBV6-6 and J usage is TRBJ1-3; D perhaps matches TRBD1 (5 bases). The germline V gene has CDR1 MNHNY and CDR2 SVGAGI (reference sequence). There are 15 residues in the CDR3. V dropped 6 bases and J dropped 0 bases, with 12 bases sitting between them. The CDR3 protein is CASSSDSYSGNTIYF. In nucleotides, the CDR3 is TGTGCCAGCAGCTCAGACAGCTACTCTGGAAACACCATATATTTT.

This clone was seen once. This sequence joins TRBV7-2 and TRBJ2-1, with no clear D. The V end was cut by 3 bases, the J end by 4 bases, with 7 bases between. The germline CDR1 and CDR2 sequences are SGHTA and FQGNSA. The CDR3 contains 13 residues. The CDR3 reads CASSFDKYNEQFF. In DNA, the CDR3 is TGTGCCAGCAGCTTCGACAAGTACAATGAGCAGTTCTTC.

This rearrangement joins TRBV5-1 to TRBJ2-5; 8 positions agree with TRBD2. The CDR3 covers 15 residues. With V trimmed by 5 bases and J by 5 bases, 11 bases remained unmatched. Per the germline V gene, CDR1 is SGHRS and CDR2 is YFSETQ. The CDR3 sequence: CASRPTGTREETQYF. The DNA for the CDR3 is TGCGCCAGCAGACCAACCGGGACTAGGGAGGAGACCCAGTACTTC.

This chain links TRBV25-1 with TRBJ2-5; 7 positions agree with TRBD2. V was pared by 7 bases and J by 2 bases, with 4 bases of the junction left unmatched. The CDR3 length is 13 residues. CDR1 and CDR2 from the germline V gene are MGHDK and SYGVNS. DNA for the CDR3: TGTGCCAGCACGAAAGCGGGGCAAGAGACCCAGTACTTC. This encodes CASTKAGQETQYF.

This clone showed up just a few times. The V and J genes are TRBV2 and TRBJ2-7, with D perhaps matching TRBD2 (6 bases). The V end was cut by 7 bases, the J end by 4 bases, with 26 bases between. Germline assignment: CDR1 SNHLY and CDR2 FYNNEI. The CDR3 is 17 amino acids. The CDR3 DNA reads TGTGCCAGCACCCTTATGCCTAGTGGGGGGATGGGATACGAGCAGTACTTC. The encoded protein is CASTLMPSGGMGYEQYF.

The V and J genes are TRBV28 and TRBJ1-1; D is perhaps TRBD1 (5 bases). The CDR3 contains 14 residues. Germline V lookup: CDR1 MDHEN, CDR2 SYDVKM. The ends were cut back, 5 bases at V and 1 base at J, with 11 bases in the middle. CDR3 DNA sequence: TGTGCCAGCAGTAGCCCGGGGGAGAACACTGAAGCTTTCTTT. It encodes CASSSPGENTEAFF.

This sequence joins TRBV18 and TRBJ1-2, with 8 positions matching TRBD1. The germline gives CDR1 KGHSH, CDR2 LQKENI. The trim removed 3 bases at V and 5 bases at J, leaving 8 bases unmatched. The CDR3 totals 15 residues. CDR3 loop: CASSPEGQARYGYTF. The CDR3 DNA sequence: TGTGCCAGCTCACCCGAGGGACAGGCTCGTTATGGCTACACCTTC.

The rearrangement links TRBV10-3 to TRBJ1-5; TRBD1 agrees at 9 bases. CDR3 length: 15 residues. V shed 0 bases and J 5 bases; nucleotides not matched to a gene: 2. Germline V lookup: CDR1 ENHRY, CDR2 SYGVKD. The CDR3 sequence is CAISESGTGYQPQHF. DNA for the CDR3: TGTGCCATCAGTGAGTCCGGGACAGGGTATCAGCCCCAGCATTTT.

The J gene is TRBJ2-3, the V gene TRBV15; the match to TRBD2 covers 11 bases. V lost 4 bases to trimming and J lost 1 base; unmatched junction nucleotides: 10. Germline-derived CDR1 and CDR2 are LNHNV and YYDKDF (reference sequence). The CDR3 length is 18 residues. CDR3 loop: CATSTEIKGLAGTDTQYF. The CDR3 coding sequence is TGTGCCACCAGCACCGAGATTAAGGGACTAGCGGGCACAGATACGCAGTATTTT.

This chain uses TRBV6-5 with TRBJ2-7; D is perhaps TRBD1 (5 bases). Looked up from germline, CDR1 is MNHEY and CDR2 is SVGAGI. The CDR3 totals 13 residues. Trimming cost V 8 bases and J 5 bases, with 16 bases left between them. CDR3 DNA: TGTGCCAGCGGCAGGGAAGCCTTCAACGAGCAGTACTTC. Its translation: CASGREAFNEQYF.

The gene calls are TRBV30 and TRBJ2-7; D may be TRBD1 (6 bases). The germline V and J ends were trimmed by 1 base and 7 bases, with 8 bases remaining between them. The length of the CDR3 is 11 residues. The germline CDR1 and CDR2 sequences are GTSNPN and SVGIG (reference sequence). As DNA, the CDR3 is TGTGCCTGGAGTGGACAGGAAGAGCAGTACTTC. Translating it yields CAWSGQEEQYF.

This sequence joins TRBV30 and TRBJ1-5; D gene ambiguous. This CDR3 is 14 amino acids long. V lost 0 bases and J lost 0, with 6 bases in between. Germline loops: CDR1 GTSNPN, CDR2 SVGIG (reference sequence). CDR3 protein: CAWSVLSSNQPQHF. As DNA, the CDR3 is TGTGCCTGGAGTGTCCTTAGTAGCAATCAGCCCCAGCATTTT.

V and J are TRBV6-2 or TRBV6-3 and TRBJ1-5; 7 positions agree with TRBD1. Germline trimming cut 5 bases from V and 3 bases from J; bases unmatched to any gene: 7. The CDR3 totals 15 residues. The germline V gene encodes CDR1 MNHEY and CDR2 SVGEGT. The CDR3 here is CASSNRGSVNQPQHF. The CDR3 coding sequence is TGTGCCAGCAGTAACAGGGGCTCTGTCAATCAGCCCCAGCATTTT.

This rearrangement joins TRBV7-2 to TRBJ2-3; 7 bases line up with TRBD1. The CDR3 is 17 amino acids. The germline V gene encodes CDR1 SGHTA and CDR2 FQGNSA. V gave up 4 bases and J gave up 7 bases; unmatched junction bases: 17. In nucleotides, the CDR3 is TGTGCCAGCAGCTCCGAGGGGGCGCAAGCCGTGTTAAATACGCAGTATTTT. Amino acid sequence: CASSSEGAQAVLNTQYF.

In this sample, this clone turned up a few times. The rearrangement uses TRBV25-1 and TRBJ1-2; D perhaps matches TRBD1 (6 bases). CDR3 length equals 13 residues. The germline V gene encodes CDR1 MGHDK and CDR2 SYGVNS. Trimming took off 5 bases at V and 7 bases at J, with 14 bases between the two ends. The CDR3 is CASSPTGQLGYTF. CDR3 coding DNA: TGTGCCAGCAGTCCCACAGGGCAGCTTGGCTACACCTTC.